Presented here are 21 T cell receptor beta chains from one specimen sequenced in a study of STAT5B mutations in CD4+ large granular lymphocyte leukemia (dated by TCRdb to between 2021 and 2024). The library was generated by the immunoSEQ multiplex PCR assay. What TCRdb holds here is the immuneACCESS table cut down to in-frame rearrangements. Part of the clones is not present; checked against another copy, under half of the missing clones reflect an unresolved V gene, and the others are unexplained. In this sample the table shows under 40,000 clones, roughly 84% of which occur a single time. The ten largest clones add up to around 1.9% of the sample. Sample: CD4+ T cells from blood buffy coats. The source is a human donor in good health.

V gene TRBV11-3 combines with J gene TRBJ2-1; 9 positions agree with TRBD2. CDR3 length equals 16 residues. The V segment lost 0 bases and the J segment 7 bases; nucleotides outside the gene matches: 7. Germline V gene sequence: CDR1 SGHNT, CDR2 YENEEA. Here the CDR3 reads CASSLDLSGSGNEQFF. The CDR3 DNA reads TGTGCCAGCAGCTTAGATCTTAGCGGGAGTGGGAATGAGCAGTTCTTC.

This chain uses TRBV14 with TRBJ1-1; 10 positions agree with TRBD1. There are 15 residues in the CDR3. Germline V lookup: CDR1 SGHDN, CDR2 FVKESK. V lost 2 bases to trimming and J lost 5 bases; unmatched junction nucleotides: 5. The CDR3 is CASSQRSGQGTEAFF. CDR3 DNA sequence: TGTGCCAGCAGCCAAAGATCGGGACAGGGGACTGAAGCTTTCTTT.

The chain is built from TRBV28 and TRBJ2-5, with 7 bases aligning to TRBD2. Germline CDR1 is MDHEN and CDR2 is SYDVKM. Germline trimming cut 4 bases from V and 2 bases from J; bases unmatched to any gene: 10. The CDR3 covers 16 residues. The CDR3 protein is CASSSLAGTKQETQYF. In nucleotides, the CDR3 is TGTGCCAGCAGTTCATTAGCGGGTACGAAACAAGAGACCCAGTACTTC.

This chain uses TRBV30 with TRBJ2-7; TRBD1 might be the D (8 bases). Germline CDR1 GTSNPN, CDR2 SVGIG (reference sequence). The ends were cut back, 2 bases at V and 7 bases at J, with 18 bases in the middle. The CDR3 totals 14 residues. Written as DNA, the CDR3 is TGTGCCTGGAGTCTGGGCAGGGGGCGGGGGGAGCAGTACTTC. Translated: CAWSLGRGRGEQYF.

This sequence joins TRBV20-1 and TRBJ1-2, with unresolved D. Germline CDR1 and CDR2: DFQATT and SNEGSKA (reference sequence). The CDR3 loop spans 11 amino acids. Trimming left V 4 bases short and J 8 bases short, with 11 bases between. In DNA form, the CDR3 reads TGCAGTGCTACTGGATTCGGGGGCTACACCTTC. It yields the protein CSATGFGGYTF.

The chain uses TRBV5-1 and TRBJ2-7; no reliable D call. Trimming removed 0 bases at V and 5 bases at J, with 12 bases between. The CDR3 covers 14 residues. Germline CDR1 is SGHRS and CDR2 is YFSETQ. CDR3 residues: CASSLVQANDEQYF. The CDR3 DNA reads as TGCGCCAGCAGCTTGGTTCAGGCTAATGACGAGCAGTACTTC.

The chain employs TRBV14 and TRBJ2-3, with 8 bases matching TRBD2. The CDR3 runs 14 residues. Unmatched junction bases numbered 11, after V lost 1 base and J lost 14 bases. Germline V CDR1 and CDR2: SGHDN, FVKESK. CDR3 DNA: TGTGCCAGCAGCCAAGTAACAGCGGGGGTTGTAATGTATTTT. Its protein is CASSQVTAGVVMYF.

The chain links TRBV27 to TRBJ1-5; no definite D call. The CDR3 has 13 residues. Germline loops: CDR1 MNHEY, CDR2 SMNVEV (reference sequence). V was trimmed by 9 bases and J by 7 bases, leaving 16 bases between them. The CDR3 reads CARARWAEQPQHF. DNA of the CDR3: TGTGCCAGGGCTCGGTGGGCCGAACAGCCCCAGCATTTT.

The V call is TRBV18, the J call TRBJ1-4; D may be TRBD1 (5 bases). This CDR3 spans 13 amino acids. Trimming took off 3 bases at V and 7 bases at J, with 9 bases between the two ends. Germline V gene sequence: CDR1 KGHSH, CDR2 LQKENI. The CDR3 DNA reads TGTGCCAGCTCACCGTGGGGGTTTGAAAAACTGTTTTTT. Encoded protein: CASSPWGFEKLFF. Full variable domain (rest looked up from reference TRBV18 and TRBJ1-4): NAGVMQNPRHLVRRRGQEARLRCSPMKGHSHVYWYRQLPEEGLKFMVYLQKENIIDESGMPKERFSAEFPKEGPSILRIQQVVRGDSAAYFCASSPWGFEKLFFGSGTQLSVL.

This chain links TRBV11-3 with TRBJ1-6; D unresolved. V gave up 5 bases and J gave up 8 bases, with 10 bases separating them. In germline, CDR1 is SGHNT, CDR2 YENEEA. The CDR3 is 13 amino acids. The CDR3 bases are TGTGCCAGCAGCAAGAGGTTCGATTCACCCCTCCACTTT. Protein product: CASSKRFDSPLHF. The whole variable domain, filled in from reference TRBV11-3 and TRBJ1-6, reads EAGVVQSPRYKIIEKKQPVAFWCNPISGHNTLYWYLQNLGQGPELLIRYENEEAVDDSQLPKDRFSAERLKGVDSTLKIQPAELGDSAVYLCASSKRFDSPLHFGNGTRLTVT.

This chain connects TRBV29-1 to TRBJ2-7; 10 nucleotides agree with TRBD1. This CDR3 spans 12 amino acids. The ends lost 6 bases at V and 2 bases at J; junction bases unmatched: 1. Germline V gene sequence: CDR1 SQVTM, CDR2 ANQGSEA. The CDR3 sequence is CSVGQGAYEQYF. CDR3 DNA: TGCAGCGTCGGACAGGGGGCCTACGAGCAGTACTTC.

J is TRBJ1-1 and V is TRBV4-1, with D perhaps matching TRBD1 (5 bases). Trimming removed 0 bases at V and 2 bases at J, with 10 bases between. The CDR3 is made up of 15 amino acids. Germline V gene data show CDR1 as MGHRA and CDR2 as YSYEKL. This CDR3 is CASSQEFRVNTEAFF. As DNA, the CDR3 is TGCGCCAGCAGCCAAGAGTTCAGGGTAAACACTGAAGCTTTCTTT.

The chain combines TRBV6-1 with TRBJ2-7; either TRBD1 or TRBD2 may supply D (5 bases each). The CDR3 has 12 amino acids. Trimming stripped 6 bases from V and 4 bases from J, with 10 bases between. The germline V gene encodes CDR1 MNHNS and CDR2 SASEGT. CDR3 amino acids: CASSRWGYEQYF. CDR3 sequence (DNA): TGTGCCAGCAGCAGATGGGGGTACGAGCAGTACTTC.

CDR3 in DNA: TGTGCCAGCAGTTACTCCGCTAGCTCCTACGAGCAGTACTTC. Residues: CASSYSASSYEQYF. The chain has TRBV6-5 and TRBJ2-7; D remains ambiguous. V was shortened by 0 bases and J by 0 bases, with 6 bases between the two germline ends. The CDR3 is 14 residues long. Germline V gene lookup returns CDR1 MNHEY and CDR2 SVGAGI.

The sample holds one count of this clone. CDR3 residues: CASKLDRGGTYEQYF. CDR3 coding DNA: TGTGCCAGCAAATTGGACAGGGGGGGAACCTACGAGCAGTACTTC. This sequence joins TRBV2 and TRBJ2-7; TRBD1 matches 10 bases. Germline CDR1 and CDR2: SNHLY and FYNNEI. The CDR3 runs 15 residues. V lost 7 bases and J lost 2; bases outside the gene matches: 8. The full variable domain, its missing parts supplied by reference TRBV2 and TRBJ2-7, is EPEVTQTPSHQVTQMGQEVILRCVPISNHLYFYWYRQILGQKVEFLVSFYNNEISEKSEIFDDQFSVERPDGSNFTLKIRSTKLEDSAMYFCASKLDRGGTYEQYFGPGTRLTVT.

This clone was seen more than once but under ten times. J is TRBJ2-7 and V is TRBV9, with D perhaps TRBD2 (6 bases). Germline V gene data show CDR1 as SGDLS and CDR2 as YYNGEE. The V end lost 2 bases, the J end lost 2 bases, and 11 bases lay between the germline ends. The CDR3 extends over 14 amino acids. CDR3 DNA: TGTGCCAGCAGCGTCGCTAGCGCAGCCTACGAGCAGTACTTC. Encoded protein: CASSVASAAYEQYF.

The genes are TRBV5-5 and TRBJ1-5; 11 nucleotides align to TRBD1. The germline V gene has CDR1 SGHKS and CDR2 YYEKEE (reference sequence). Unmatched junction bases numbered 2, after V lost 3 bases and J lost 0 bases. This CDR3 region has 16 residues. Written as DNA, the CDR3 is TGTGCCAGCAGCTCCGGGACAGGGGGTAGCAATCAGCCCCAGCATTTT. It specifies CASSSGTGGSNQPQHF.

This clone was seen just once. The chain combines TRBV28 with TRBJ2-7; possible D gene TRBD1, 5 bases. The CDR3 contains 12 residues. CDR1 MDHEN and CDR2 SYDVKM come from the germline V gene. V dropped 8 bases and J dropped 5 bases, with 13 bases sitting between them. In DNA, the CDR3 is TGTGCCAGCCTAACAGGTCTCCACGAGCAGTACTTC. Amino acids: CASLTGLHEQYF.

The chain combines TRBV9 with TRBJ2-3, with unresolved D. The length of the CDR3 is 15 residues. V lost 3 bases to trimming and J lost 0 bases, with 11 bases between them. The germline V gene encodes CDR1 SGDLS and CDR2 YYNGEE. CDR3 coding DNA: TGTGCCAGCAGCGAGCGACTCCTTAGCACAGATACGCAGTATTTT. Translating it yields CASSERLLSTDTQYF.

The gene calls are TRBV7-8 and TRBJ1-6; D remains unclear. V lost 2 bases and J lost 9, with 8 bases in between. The CDR3 is made up of 13 amino acids. Per the germline V gene, CDR1 is SGHVS and CDR2 is FQNEAQ. CDR3: CASSLQQSSPLHF. DNA of the CDR3: TGTGCCAGCAGCTTACAACAGAGTTCACCCCTCCACTTT.

This chain joins TRBV5-4 and TRBJ2-4; tentatively, D is TRBD1 or TRBD2 (6 bases each). The CDR3 loop spans 16 amino acids. Germline assignment: CDR1 SGHNT and CDR2 YYREEE (reference sequence). V shed 4 bases and J shed 0 bases, with 14 bases lying between them. The DNA of the CDR3 is TGTGCCAGCAGCCCGGGGGCAGGCTTAGCCAAAAACATTCAGTACTTC. It encodes CASSPGAGLAKNIQYF.